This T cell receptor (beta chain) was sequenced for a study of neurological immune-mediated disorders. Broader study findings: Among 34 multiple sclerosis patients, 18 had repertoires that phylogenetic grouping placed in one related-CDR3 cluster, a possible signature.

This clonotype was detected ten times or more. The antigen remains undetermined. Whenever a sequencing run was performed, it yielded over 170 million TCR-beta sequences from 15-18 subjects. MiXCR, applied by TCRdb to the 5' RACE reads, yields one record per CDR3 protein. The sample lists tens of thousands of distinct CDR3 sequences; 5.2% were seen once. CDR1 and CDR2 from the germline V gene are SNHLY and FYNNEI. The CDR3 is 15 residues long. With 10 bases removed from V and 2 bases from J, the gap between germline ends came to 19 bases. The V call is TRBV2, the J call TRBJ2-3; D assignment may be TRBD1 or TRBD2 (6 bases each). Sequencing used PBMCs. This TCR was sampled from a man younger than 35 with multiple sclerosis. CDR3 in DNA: TGTGCCACTCCCTCGGGGGCTGTCGTCACAGATACGCAGTATTTT. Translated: CATPSGAVVTDTQYF.